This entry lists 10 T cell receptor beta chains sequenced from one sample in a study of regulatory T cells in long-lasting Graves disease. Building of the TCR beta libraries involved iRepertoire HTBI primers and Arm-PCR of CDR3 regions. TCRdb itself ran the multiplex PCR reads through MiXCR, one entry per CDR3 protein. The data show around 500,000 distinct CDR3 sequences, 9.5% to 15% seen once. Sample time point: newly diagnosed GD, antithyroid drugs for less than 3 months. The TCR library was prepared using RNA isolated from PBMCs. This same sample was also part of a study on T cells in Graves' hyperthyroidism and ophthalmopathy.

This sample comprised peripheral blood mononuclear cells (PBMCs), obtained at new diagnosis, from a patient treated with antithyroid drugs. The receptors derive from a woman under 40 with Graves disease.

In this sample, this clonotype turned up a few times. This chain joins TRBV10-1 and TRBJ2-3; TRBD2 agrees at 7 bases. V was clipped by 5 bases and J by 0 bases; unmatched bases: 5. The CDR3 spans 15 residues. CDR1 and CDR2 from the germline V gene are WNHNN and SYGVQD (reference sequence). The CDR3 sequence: CASSFGGSSTDTQYF. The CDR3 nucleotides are TGCGCCAGCAGTTTTGGCGGGAGTAGCACAGATACGCAGTATTTT.

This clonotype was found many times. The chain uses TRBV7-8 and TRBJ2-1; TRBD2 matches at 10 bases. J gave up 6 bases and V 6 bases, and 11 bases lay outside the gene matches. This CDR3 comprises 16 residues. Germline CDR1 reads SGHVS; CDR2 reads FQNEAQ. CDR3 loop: CASSPRIGLAANEQFF. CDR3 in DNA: TGTGCCAGCAGTCCAAGGATAGGACTAGCGGCCAATGAGCAGTTCTTC.

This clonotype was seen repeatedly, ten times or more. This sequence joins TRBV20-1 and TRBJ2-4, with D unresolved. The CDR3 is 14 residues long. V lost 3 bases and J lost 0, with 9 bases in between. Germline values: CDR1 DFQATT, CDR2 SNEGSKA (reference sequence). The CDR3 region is CSASRTVAKNIQYF. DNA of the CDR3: TGCAGTGCTAGTAGGACCGTAGCCAAAAACATTCAGTACTTC.

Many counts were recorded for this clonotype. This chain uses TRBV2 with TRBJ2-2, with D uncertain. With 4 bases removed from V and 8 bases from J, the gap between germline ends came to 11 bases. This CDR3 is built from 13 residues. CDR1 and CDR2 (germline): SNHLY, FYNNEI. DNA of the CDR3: TGTGCCAGCAGTGTGGTACTACCGGGGGAGCTGTTTTTT. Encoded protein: CASSVVLPGELFF.

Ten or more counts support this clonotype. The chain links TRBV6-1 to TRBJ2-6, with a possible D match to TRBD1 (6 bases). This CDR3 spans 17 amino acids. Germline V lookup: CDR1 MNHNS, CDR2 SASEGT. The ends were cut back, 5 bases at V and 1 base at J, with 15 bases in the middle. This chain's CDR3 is CASSQQGTPSGANVLTF. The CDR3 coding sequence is TGTGCCAGCAGTCAACAGGGCACCCCGTCTGGGGCCAACGTCCTGACTTTC.

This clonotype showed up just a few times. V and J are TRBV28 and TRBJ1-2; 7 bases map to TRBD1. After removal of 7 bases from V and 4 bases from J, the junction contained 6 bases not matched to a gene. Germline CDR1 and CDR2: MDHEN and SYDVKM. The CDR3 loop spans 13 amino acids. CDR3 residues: CASTRQGGYGYTF. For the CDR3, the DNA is TGTGCCAGCACCCGACAGGGCGGCTATGGCTACACCTTC.

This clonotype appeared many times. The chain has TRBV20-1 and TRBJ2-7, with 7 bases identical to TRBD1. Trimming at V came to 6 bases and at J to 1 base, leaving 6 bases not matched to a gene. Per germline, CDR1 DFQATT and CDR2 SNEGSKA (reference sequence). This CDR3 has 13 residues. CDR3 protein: CSADGDSSYEQYF. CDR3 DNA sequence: TGCAGTGCCGATGGGGACAGTTCCTACGAGCAGTACTTC.

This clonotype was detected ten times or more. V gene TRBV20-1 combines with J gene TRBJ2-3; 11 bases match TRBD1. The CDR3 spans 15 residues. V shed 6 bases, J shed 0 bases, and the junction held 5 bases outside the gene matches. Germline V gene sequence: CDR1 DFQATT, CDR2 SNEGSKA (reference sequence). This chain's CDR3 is CSATGQGASTDTQYF. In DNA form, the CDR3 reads TGCAGTGCGACCGGACAGGGGGCCAGCACAGATACGCAGTATTTT.

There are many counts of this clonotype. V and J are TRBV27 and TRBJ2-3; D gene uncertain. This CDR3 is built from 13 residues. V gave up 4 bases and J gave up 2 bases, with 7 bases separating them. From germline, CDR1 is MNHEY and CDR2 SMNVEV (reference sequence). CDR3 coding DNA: TGTGCCAGCAGTTCGAACCCCACAGATACGCAGTATTTT. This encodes CASSSNPTDTQYF.

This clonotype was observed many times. The CDR3 protein is CASSVTSEFF. In DNA, the CDR3 is TGTGCCAGCAGTGTGACTAGTGAGTTCTTC. This rearrangement joins TRBV2 to TRBJ2-1, with D possibly matching TRBD2 (6 bases). CDR3 size: 10 residues. Trimming left V 4 bases short and J 14 bases short, with 9 bases between. Germline V CDR1 and CDR2: SNHLY, FYNNEI.